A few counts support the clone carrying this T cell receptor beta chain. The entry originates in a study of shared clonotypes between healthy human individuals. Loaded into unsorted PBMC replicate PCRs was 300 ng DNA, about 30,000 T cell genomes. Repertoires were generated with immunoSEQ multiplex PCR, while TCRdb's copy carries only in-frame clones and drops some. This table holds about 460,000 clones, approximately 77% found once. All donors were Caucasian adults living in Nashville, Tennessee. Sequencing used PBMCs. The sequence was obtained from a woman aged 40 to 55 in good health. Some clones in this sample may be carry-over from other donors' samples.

CDR3 sequence reads: CASSDSGVNIQYF. As DNA, the CDR3 is TGTGCCAGCAGTGATAGCGGAGTAAACATTCAGTACTTC. V usage is TRBV2 and J usage is TRBJ2-4; perhaps TRBD2 as D (6 bases). The CDR3 is made up of 13 amino acids. From germline, CDR1 is SNHLY and CDR2 FYNNEI. V was trimmed by 3 bases and J by 6 bases, leaving 9 bases between them.